This TCR beta chain was sequenced during a study of blood T cell repertoires in COVID-19. Overall study: Samples representing acute and convalescent COVID-19 were sourced from the United States, Italy and Spain. Sample material is recorded as cDNA or gDNA derived from T cells, B-cell-depleted T cells, or PBMCs.

Generated by immunoSEQ multiplex PCR, the TCRdb table keeps only in-frame clones and is missing some. Among fewer than 300,000 clones, 84% were seen once, and the ten largest hold 1.4% to 1.5%. Seattle-derived patients entered the study during active infection and were followed longitudinally. The CDR3 runs 13 residues. V gave up 6 bases and J gave up 10 bases, with 13 bases separating them. Germline-derived CDR1 and CDR2 are LGHDT and YNNKEL (reference sequence). Specimen: peripheral blood. This sequence originates from a human donor with COVID-19, enrolled during active disease. The donor label of this sample is uncertain. The chain is built from TRBV3-1 (or the pseudogene TRBV3-2) and TRBJ1-6; D uncertain. Written as DNA, the CDR3 is TGTGCCAGCAGAGGTGTACCCGGGTCACCCCTCCACTTT. This codes for CASRGVPGSPLHF.